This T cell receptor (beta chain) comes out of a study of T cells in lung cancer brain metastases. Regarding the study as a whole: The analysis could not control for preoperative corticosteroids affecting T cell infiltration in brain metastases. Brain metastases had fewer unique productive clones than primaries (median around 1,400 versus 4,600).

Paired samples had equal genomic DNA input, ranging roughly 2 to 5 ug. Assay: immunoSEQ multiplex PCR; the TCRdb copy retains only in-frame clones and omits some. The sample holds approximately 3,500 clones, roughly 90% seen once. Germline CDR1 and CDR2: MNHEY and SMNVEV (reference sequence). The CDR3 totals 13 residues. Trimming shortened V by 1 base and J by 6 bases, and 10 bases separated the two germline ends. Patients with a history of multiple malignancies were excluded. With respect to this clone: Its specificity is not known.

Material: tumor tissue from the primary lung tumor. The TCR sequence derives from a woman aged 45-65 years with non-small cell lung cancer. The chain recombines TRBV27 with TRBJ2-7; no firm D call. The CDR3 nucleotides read TGTGCCAGCAGTTTATATGGTAGTGGCGAGCAGTACTTC. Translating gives CASSLYGSGEQYF.